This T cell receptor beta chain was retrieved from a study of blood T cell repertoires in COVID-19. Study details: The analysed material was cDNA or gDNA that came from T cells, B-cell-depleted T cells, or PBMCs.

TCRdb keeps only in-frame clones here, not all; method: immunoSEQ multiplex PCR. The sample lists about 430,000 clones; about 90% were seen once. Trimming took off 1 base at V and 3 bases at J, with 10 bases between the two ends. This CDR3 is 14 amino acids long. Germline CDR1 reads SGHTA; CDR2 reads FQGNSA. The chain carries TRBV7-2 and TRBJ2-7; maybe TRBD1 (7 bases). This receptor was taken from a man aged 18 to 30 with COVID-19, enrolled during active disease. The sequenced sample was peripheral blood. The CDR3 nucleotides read TGTGCCAGCAGCTTAGGGCAGGGGGGCTACGAGCAGTACTTC. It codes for CASSLGQGGYEQYF.